Listed here is a single T cell receptor (beta chain). Its antigen is unidentified. The V gene's germline CDR1 is MNHEY and CDR2 SVGAGI. Between the trimmed V and J ends, which lost 8 bases and 0 bases, there was a span of 11 bases. This CDR3 is built from 14 residues. The sample comes from a study of Ad26.COV2.S vaccination and SARS-CoV-2 variants. Overall study: Among those in the COV1001 Ad26.COV2.S trial arm was the donor. Study results and caveats: CD8+ and CD4+ T cells specific for spike reportedly responded with substantial breadth after vaccination. Greater spike-specific TCR breadth was seen in vaccine recipients than in placebo recipients.

Data came from immunoSEQ multiplex PCR; TCRdb stores just in-frame clones and leaves some out. The sample contains about 440,000 clones, around 91% of which appear only once. Regarding treatment: around 19 received Ad26.COV2.S at low or high dose, single or two shots; several received placebo; per-sample allocation not given. It was on day 63 after the first vaccine or placebo injection that samples were taken. What was given as vaccine was an Ad26 vector encoding Wuhan-strain SARS-CoV-2 spike. The TCR sequence derives from a person between 18 and 59 years old who received the Ad26.COV2.S COVID-19 vaccine or a placebo. V usage is TRBV6-5 and J usage is TRBJ2-1; D gene ambiguous. Source: peripheral blood, taken in a trial of Ad26.COV2.S vaccine versus placebo. The DNA of the CDR3 is TGTGCCAGCGCCTCACGGCGCTCCTACAATGAGCAGTTCTTC. Its protein is CASASRRSYNEQFF.